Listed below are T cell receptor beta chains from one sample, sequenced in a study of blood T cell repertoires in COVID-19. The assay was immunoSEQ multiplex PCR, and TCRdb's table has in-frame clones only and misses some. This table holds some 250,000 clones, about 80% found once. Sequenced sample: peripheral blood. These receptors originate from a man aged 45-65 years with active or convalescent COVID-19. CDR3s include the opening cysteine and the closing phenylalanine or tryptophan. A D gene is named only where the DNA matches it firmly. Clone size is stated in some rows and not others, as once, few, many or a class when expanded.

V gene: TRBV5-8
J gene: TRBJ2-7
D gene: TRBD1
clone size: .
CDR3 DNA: TGTGCCAGCAGGGAAGGGGGCCACTCCTACGAGCAGTACTTC
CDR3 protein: CASREGGHSYEQYF

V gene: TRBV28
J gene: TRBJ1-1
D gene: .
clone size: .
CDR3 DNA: TGTGCCAGCAGGGTGGGACAACTCAACACTGAAGCTTTCTTT
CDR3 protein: CASRVGQLNTEAFF

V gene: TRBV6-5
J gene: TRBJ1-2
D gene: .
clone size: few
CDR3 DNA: TGTGCCAGCAGTTCCCCGGGGGGGGGCCACTATGGCTACACCTTC
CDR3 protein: CASSSPGGGHYGYTF

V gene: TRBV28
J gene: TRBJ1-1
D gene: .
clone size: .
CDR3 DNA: TGTGCCAGCAGTTTAGTTAGGAACACTGAAGCTTTCTTT
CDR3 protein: CASSLVRNTEAFF

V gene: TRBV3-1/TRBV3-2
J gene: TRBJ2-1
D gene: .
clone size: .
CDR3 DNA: TGTGCCAGCAGCCAAATACCCCAGGAGCAGTTCTTC
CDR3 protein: CASSQIPQEQFF

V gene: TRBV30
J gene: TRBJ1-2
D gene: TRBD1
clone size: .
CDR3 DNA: TGTGCCTGGAGTGTCGGGACAGGGGGTGAACTTTTCACCTTC
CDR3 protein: CAWSVGTGGELFTF

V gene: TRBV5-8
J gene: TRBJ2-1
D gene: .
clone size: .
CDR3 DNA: TGTGCCAGCAGCTTGGGGTTAAGAGCCTACAATGAGCAGTTCTTC
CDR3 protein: CASSLGLRAYNEQFF

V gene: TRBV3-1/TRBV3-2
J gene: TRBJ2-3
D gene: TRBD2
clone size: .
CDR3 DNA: TGTGCCAGCAGCCTTTGGACTAGCGGGGGTGTCACAGATACGCAGTATTTT
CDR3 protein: CASSLWTSGGVTDTQYF

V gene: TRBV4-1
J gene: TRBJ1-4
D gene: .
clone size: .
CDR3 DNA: TGCGCCAGCAGCCAAGAAGGGTGGGGCGAAAAACTGTTTTTT
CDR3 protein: CASSQEGWGEKLFF

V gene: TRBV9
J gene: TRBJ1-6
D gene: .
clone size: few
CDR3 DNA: TGTGCCAGCAGTCCCGGGCTCCAGGGAAATTCACCCCTCCACTTT
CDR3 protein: CASSPGLQGNSPLHF

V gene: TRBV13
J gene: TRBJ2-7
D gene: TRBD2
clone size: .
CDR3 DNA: TGTGCCAGCAGCTCGGGAGGGGGTAAGCAGTACTTC
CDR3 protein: CASSSGGGKQYF

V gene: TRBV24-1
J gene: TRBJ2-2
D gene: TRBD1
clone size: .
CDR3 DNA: TGTGCCACCAGTGATTTCGGCCAGGGGGCCGGGGAGCTGTTTTTT
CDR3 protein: CATSDFGQGAGELFF

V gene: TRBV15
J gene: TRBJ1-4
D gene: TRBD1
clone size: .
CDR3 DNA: TGTGCCACCAGCAGAGTAGGGACAGTGAGGGAAAAACTGTTTTTT
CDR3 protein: CATSRVGTVREKLFF

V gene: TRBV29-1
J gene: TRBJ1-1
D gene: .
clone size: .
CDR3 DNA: TGCAGCGTTGAACAGGGGCCGGTCACTGAAGCTTTCTTT
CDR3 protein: CSVEQGPVTEAFF

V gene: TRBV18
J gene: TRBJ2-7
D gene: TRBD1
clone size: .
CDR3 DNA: TGTGCCAGCTTCCCGGACAGGGGCAGCTCCTACGAGCAGTACTTC
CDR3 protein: CASFPDRGSSYEQYF

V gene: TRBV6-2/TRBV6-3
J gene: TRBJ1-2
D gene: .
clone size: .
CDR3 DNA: TGTGCCAGCAGTTATGGGCTCGGCTACACCTTC
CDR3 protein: CASSYGLGYTF

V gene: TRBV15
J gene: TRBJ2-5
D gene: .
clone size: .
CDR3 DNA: TGTGCCACCAGCAGAGGCCTGACAGGTTCCCAAGAGACCCAGTACTTC
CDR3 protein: CATSRGLTGSQETQYF

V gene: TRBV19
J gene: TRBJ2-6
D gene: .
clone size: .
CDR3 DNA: TGTGCCAGTAGCCCTGGAGGGGCCTCTGGGGCCAACGTCCTGACTTTC
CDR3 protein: CASSPGGASGANVLTF

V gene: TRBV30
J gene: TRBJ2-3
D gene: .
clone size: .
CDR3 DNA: TGTGCCTGGAGTACGCCGGGACAACAAGAGTATTTT
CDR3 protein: CAWSTPGQQEYF

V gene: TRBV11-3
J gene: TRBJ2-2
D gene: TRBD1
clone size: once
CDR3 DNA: TGTGCCAGCAGCCCCGGAGGGACAGGGAACACCGGGGAGCTGTTTTTT
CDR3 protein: CASSPGGTGNTGELFF